The 24 T cell receptor beta chains below all came from one sample that was sequenced in a study of T cells after yellow fever vaccination. Using its own MiXCR run on the 5' RACE reads, TCRdb lists one record per CDR3 protein. Here the sample spans roughly 300,000 distinct CDR3 sequences, roughly 7% being singletons. The specimen was PBMCs, collected more than 35 days after the first yellow fever vaccination. The receptors stem from a young man who received the YFV17D yellow fever vaccine.

The rearrangement uses TRBV28 and TRBJ1-1; no definite D call. V was shortened by 2 bases and J by 6 bases, with 13 bases between the two germline ends. This CDR3 comprises 14 residues. Per the germline V gene, CDR1 is MDHEN and CDR2 is SYDVKM. Here the CDR3 reads CASSLRQMEPEAFF. The CDR3 DNA reads as TGTGCCAGCAGTTTACGGCAAATGGAGCCTGAAGCTTTCTTT.

The table lists this clonotype with a few counts. The chain couples TRBV6-6 to TRBJ1-6; maybe TRBD1 (5 bases). This CDR3 has 13 residues. Germline V gives CDR1 MNHNY, CDR2 SVGAGI (reference sequence). Trimming removed 6 bases from V and 5 bases from J, with 8 bases in between. CDR3 bases: TGTGCCAGCAGGCAGGGAGATAATTCACCCCTCCACTTT. It encodes CASRQGDNSPLHF.

This chain links TRBV18 with TRBJ1-1; D is unclear. Germline-derived CDR1 and CDR2 are KGHSH and LQKENI. This CDR3 contains 12 residues. The V end lost 2 bases, the J end lost 7 bases, and 8 bases lay between the germline ends. This CDR3 reads CASSPITVEAFF. As DNA, the CDR3 is TGTGCCAGCTCACCAATCACAGTTGAAGCTTTCTTT.

The chain is built from TRBV14 and TRBJ2-5, with D perhaps TRBD2 (7 bases). CDR3 length equals 15 residues. Germline loops: CDR1 SGHDN, CDR2 FVKESK. Trimming removed 4 bases from V and 1 base from J, with 13 bases in between. The CDR3 loop reads CASSLRAGAQETQYF. In DNA, the CDR3 is TGTGCCAGCAGCCTGCGGGCGGGGGCCCAAGAGACCCAGTACTTC.

This clonotype was counted only a few times. This chain joins TRBV28 and TRBJ2-5; D gene unclear. This CDR3 has 14 amino acids. Germline V gene data show CDR1 as MDHEN and CDR2 as SYDVKM. Deletions cut 4 bases from V and 5 bases from J, with 14 bases between. The CDR3 sequence is CASSSPAETETQYF. The CDR3 coding sequence is TGTGCCAGCAGTTCGCCCGCAGAGACGGAGACCCAGTACTTC.

V gene TRBV29-1 combines with J gene TRBJ1-1, with TRBD1 identical over 8 bases. Germline lookup yields CDR1 SQVTM and CDR2 ANQGSEA. This CDR3 has 13 amino acids. J was trimmed by 0 bases and V by 8 bases; bases with no gene match: 5. DNA of the CDR3: TGCAGCACCCTGGGACAGGTGAACACTGAAGCTTTCTTT. It specifies CSTLGQVNTEAFF.

This clonotype occurred many times. The chain combines TRBV5-1 with TRBJ2-2, with D unclear. The CDR3 is made up of 13 amino acids. CDR1 SGHRS and CDR2 YFSETQ come from the germline V gene. V gave up 3 bases and J gave up 8 bases, with 11 bases separating them. The DNA of the CDR3 is TGCGCCAGCAGCTACTTGCAGGCGGGGGAGCTGTTTTTT. Translation gives CASSYLQAGELFF.

The chain is built from TRBV7-6 and TRBJ1-4; D uncertain. The CDR3 totals 12 residues. V was trimmed by 2 bases and J by 7 bases, leaving 5 bases between them. Germline lookup yields CDR1 SGHVS and CDR2 FNYEAQ. The chain's CDR3 is CASSLWGEKLFF. In DNA form, the CDR3 reads TGTGCCAGCAGCTTATGGGGTGAAAAACTGTTTTTT.

The chain recombines TRBV7-8 with TRBJ2-5; 15 bases are a match to TRBD2. V was clipped by 2 bases and J by 2 bases; unmatched bases: 3. Per the germline V gene, CDR1 is SGHVS and CDR2 is FQNEAQ. The CDR3 sequence is 17 residues long. CDR3 region: CASSLPGTSGGQETQYF. Written as DNA, the CDR3 is TGTGCCAGCAGCTTACCCGGGACTAGCGGGGGGCAAGAGACCCAGTACTTC.

The chain employs TRBV7-2 and TRBJ2-3; TRBD2 agrees at 13 bases. The V and J ends lost 4 bases and 6 bases, in that order; junction bases with no gene match: 7. CDR1 and CDR2 (germline): SGHTA, FQGNSA. This CDR3 has 16 amino acids. CDR3 in DNA: TGTGCCAGCAGCTCCCGGACTAGCGGGGGCGCCGATACGCAGTATTTT. Translation: CASSSRTSGGADTQYF.

The V call is TRBV28, the J call TRBJ2-2; 7 bases fit TRBD2. CDR1 MDHEN and CDR2 SYDVKM come from the germline V gene. The CDR3 length is 15 residues. With 7 bases clipped from V and 0 bases from J, the junction kept 5 bases outside the gene matches. CDR3 residues: CASTSRGANTGELFF. The DNA of the CDR3 is TGTGCCAGCACTTCCCGGGGGGCGAACACCGGGGAGCTGTTTTTT.

V is TRBV7-6 and J is TRBJ2-3; TRBD2 matches at 12 bases. Trimming removed 0 bases from V and 12 bases from J; junction bases left unmatched: 13. The CDR3 runs 17 residues. The germline CDR1 and CDR2 sequences are SGHVS and FNYEAQ. The CDR3 is CASSLARTSGAPPPQYF. CDR3 sequence (DNA): TGTGCCAGCAGCTTAGCGAGGACTAGCGGGGCCCCGCCGCCCCAGTATTTT.

The chain links TRBV7-3 to TRBJ2-3; 9 bases agree with TRBD2. Looked up from germline, CDR1 is SGHTA and CDR2 is FQGTGA. Trimming took 5 bases from V and 2 from J; bases not matched to a gene: 11. CDR3 size: 17 residues. The CDR3 DNA reads TGTGCCAGCAGCCCCATGCGGGGGGGCCCAAACACAGATACGCAGTATTTT. Protein: CASSPMRGGPNTDTQYF.

This clonotype was observed a handful of times. This chain uses TRBV7-9 with TRBJ1-5; D gene unclear. V was shortened by 5 bases and J by 8 bases, with 13 bases between the two germline ends. This CDR3 has 13 amino acids. CDR1 is SEHNR and CDR2 is FQNEAQ in the germline V gene (reference sequence). CDR3 sequence reads: CASSPGPVEPQHF. The CDR3 coding sequence is TGTGCCAGCAGCCCGGGCCCGGTCGAGCCCCAGCATTTT.

This clonotype was recorded at least ten times. The V and J genes are TRBV28 and TRBJ2-1; 7 bases are a match to TRBD2. Germline V gene data show CDR1 as MDHEN and CDR2 as SYDVKM. The CDR3 sequence is 14 residues long. V lost 4 bases, J lost 4 bases, and 4 bases stayed unmatched. CDR3 protein: CASSSGGVYNEQFF. CDR3 bases: TGTGCCAGCAGTTCTGGGGGGGTTTACAATGAGCAGTTCTTC.

The V call is TRBV6-1, the J call TRBJ2-1, with 8 bases that match TRBD2. V lost 10 bases to trimming and J lost 0 bases; unmatched junction nucleotides: 11. This CDR3 has 16 residues. Germline CDR1 is MNHNS and CDR2 is SASEGT. Written as DNA, the CDR3 is TGTGCCACCAACGGGGGGGTCGGGAGCTCCTACAATGAGCAGTTCTTC. The encoded protein is CATNGGVGSSYNEQFF.

This clonotype was seen only a few times. V gene TRBV7-9 combines with J gene TRBJ1-4; D not resolved. With 5 bases removed from V and 5 bases from J, the gap between germline ends came to 12 bases. This CDR3 has 14 amino acids. Per the germline V gene, CDR1 is SEHNR and CDR2 is FQNEAQ (reference sequence). The CDR3 DNA reads TGTGCCAGCAGCCCAATGGTGTTGAATGAAAAACTGTTTTTT. Translated: CASSPMVLNEKLFF.

The chain couples TRBV27 to TRBJ2-1; tentative D call: TRBD1 (6 bases). V shed 3 bases and J shed 13 bases, with 16 bases lying between them. This CDR3 contains 13 residues. Germline CDR1 and CDR2: MNHEY and SMNVEV (reference sequence). The CDR3 DNA reads TGTGCCAGCAGTTTGGGGGCCCGGGTGAGTCAGTTCTTC. Protein sequence: CASSLGARVSQFF.

J is TRBJ2-7 and V is TRBV20-1; D could derive from TRBD1 or TRBD2 (5 bases each). V lost 5 bases and J 0 bases, leaving 11 bases between the germline ends. This CDR3 spans 13 amino acids. Germline CDR1 DFQATT, CDR2 SNEGSKA (reference sequence). CDR3: CSAQGGPSYEQYV. The CDR3 DNA reads TGCAGTGCTCAGGGCGGGCCCTCCTACGAGCAGTACGTC.

This clonotype has more than one count but fewer than ten. The genes are TRBV19 and TRBJ2-2; 14 bases fit TRBD2. CDR1 LNHDA and CDR2 SQIVND come from the germline V gene (reference sequence). Trimming took 4 bases from V and 7 from J; bases not matched to a gene: 11. The CDR3 is made up of 18 amino acids. DNA for the CDR3: TGTGCCAGTAGTAGGGGACTAGCGGGGGTGAGCGCTGTCGGGGAGCTGTTTTTT. This sequence encodes CASSRGLAGVSAVGELFF.

The V gene is TRBV29-1, the J gene TRBJ1-2, with D unclear. This CDR3 is 13 amino acids long. The germline V gene encodes CDR1 SQVTM and CDR2 ANQGSEA. V lost 1 base to trimming and J lost 4 bases, with 10 bases between them. CDR3: CSVEVRDSYGYTF. Here the CDR3 DNA reads TGCAGCGTTGAAGTTCGGGATTCCTATGGCTACACCTTC.

This clonotype was seen a few times. The chain carries TRBV7-8 and TRBJ1-2, with a possible D match to TRBD1 (5 bases). Germline lookup yields CDR1 SGHVS and CDR2 FQNEAQ. This CDR3 has 12 residues. V lost 3 bases and J 7 bases, leaving 9 bases between the germline ends. The CDR3 DNA reads TGTGCCAGCAGCTTGGGGGACGGTGGCTACACCTTC. Amino acid sequence: CASSLGDGGYTF.

A few counts support this clonotype. This chain joins TRBV7-8 and TRBJ2-7, with 13 bases identical to TRBD2. Trimming at V came to 2 bases and at J to 0 bases, leaving 7 bases not matched to a gene. The CDR3 covers 18 residues. Germline loops: CDR1 SGHVS, CDR2 FQNEAQ. CDR3 protein: CASSLRGLAGASSYEQYV. The CDR3 nucleotides are TGTGCCAGCAGCTTACGAGGACTAGCGGGGGCAAGCTCCTACGAGCAGTACGTC.

This clonotype was observed a few times. V usage is TRBV11-2 and J usage is TRBJ1-1; D remains unclear. There are 13 residues in the CDR3. With 3 bases removed from V and 3 bases from J, the gap between germline ends came to 8 bases. Germline CDR1 and CDR2: SGHAT and FQNNGV. The CDR3 loop is CASSFNEYTEAFF. The DNA for the CDR3 is TGTGCCAGCAGCTTTAATGAGTACACTGAAGCTTTCTTT. The full variable domain, in which reference TRBV11-2 and TRBJ1-1 provide the parts outside the CDR3, is EAGVAQSPRYKIIEKRQSVAFWCNPISGHATLYWYQQILGQGPKLLIQFQNNGVVDDSQLPKDRFSAERLKGVDSTLKIQPAKLEDSAVYLCASSFNEYTEAFFGQGTRLTVV.